This T cell receptor beta chain was profiled in a study of shared clonotypes between healthy human individuals (dated by TCRdb to 2018 to 2021). Some background on the complete study: A couple of women and a few men aged 18 to 49 years were included in the cohort. Libraries were prepared and TCR repertoires were sequenced by different laboratories using diverse techniques, in order to increase sequencing depth and limit assay-specific biases. For each donor, CD4 naive and CD4 memory were each given three plates, CD8 naive was given two plates, and CD8 memory was given one plate. To estimate repertoire size and how much clonotypes are shared between individuals, the study performed deep sequencing of blood TCR repertoires from about five healthy adults. Each donor's leukapheresis produced roughly between roughly 0.9 and 8.9 billion PBMCs.

A word on this clone: The clone's antigen remains unknown. Base qualities are not recorded, but no much larger clone differs from it by a single base.

Trimming leaves V shorter by 5 bases and J shorter by 6 bases, with the junction holding 16 bases beyond the gene matches. The CDR3 runs 17 amino acids, cysteine and phenylalanine included. The sequence is cut down to CDR3 DNA, 51 bases in frame from base 1. In the germline V gene, CDR1 corresponds to SGHNT and CDR2 to YENEEA. CD8 naive samples were CD45RO-negative cells positively selected for CCR7, giving a CD45RA+CCR7+ population that excluded TemRA cells. The donors were healthy, HIV-negative adults with no recently reported acute infections or vaccinations. Every donor was a Caucasian adult residing in Nashville, Tennessee, USA. Blood was collected by leukapheresis, and PBMCs were isolated by Ficoll-Histopaque density gradient centrifugation and then cryopreserved in liquid nitrogen vapor phase. Analytical flow cytometry was used to check the purity and quantity of each magnetically sorted T cell population. From each sorted fraction, genomic DNA was isolated and quantified by UV absorbance on a Nanodrop 2000c.

Using the deep immunoSEQ assay, multiplex PCR amplified TCR CDR3 regions from genomic DNA. Extracted genomic DNA from each cell subset was spread evenly across all wells of several immunoSEQ 96-well plates, with each plate serving as a replicate. For sorted subsets, around 200 ng genomic DNA, equal to tens of thousands of T cell genomes, was loaded into each replicate PCR. Purified libraries were measured with a Qubit 3.0 fluorometer, size-checked on a Bioanalyzer 2100, and measured again with the KAPA Library Quantification kit. A separate single-read 150-cycle Illumina NextSeq 550 flow cell was used to sequence each immunoSEQ 96-well plate. The authors' analysis ran thus. Because the immunoSEQ output held only junctional sequences and lacked quality scores, the filtering could not match the filtering applied to full-length reads. To assign V/J genes and CDR3, sequences were annotated using PyIR, a Python wrapper for IgBLAST v1.9, with IMGT germline references. Reads with weak V/J assignments (E-value above 1e-6), missing CDR3, stop codons, out-of-frame junctions, or ambiguous translated residues were removed. V3J clonotypes were defined as sequences sharing the same inferred V gene, J gene, and CDR3 amino acid sequence. Percentage overlap between repertoires was computed as shared unique clonotypes divided by the size of the smaller repertoire. RTK rarefaction, the Chao1 estimator, and Recon v2.1 estimates of unobserved clonotypes were used to assess repertoire richness. OLGA was used to compute generation probabilities for all TCRbeta clonotypes that the gDNA method yielded from a handful of donors. This is the immuneACCESS table as TCRdb keeps it, with only in-frame sequences that have V and J called. A part of the clones is gone; compared with another copy, unresolved V genes explain less than half, and the rest is unexplained. The D gene and trimming were derived from the DNA, and the V and J assignments and clone size from that table. In this sample the table shows around 620,000 clones, approximately 95% of which occur a single time. In total, the top ten clones hold about 0.11% of the sample.

Study-wide conclusions, independent of this receptor: Based on pairwise subsampling, the degree of clonotype sharing among donors was expected to be affected by sequencing depth. When a few donors were compared, the shared fraction of clonotypes was about 5.4% for naive CD4, less than 4% for naive CD8, roughly 2.5% for memory CD4, and about 0.36% for memory CD8. Estimated clonotype richness was generally larger for naive than for memory subsets. Because the study included only a small number of donors, the genetic and exposure-history diversity represented was limited. Even with the large sequencing depth, rarefaction of the sorted-subset datasets indicated that sequencing was incomplete. Compared with non-shared clonotypes, the clonotypes found in all four sorted-subset donors had higher generation probabilities. Sampling was restricted to blood, and TCR repertoires in tissue are likely to differ from TCR repertoires in blood.

The sequence derives from a woman aged 25 to 39 in good health. The chain uses TRBV11-3 and TRBJ2-7; the central 10 bases match TRBD2. The sequenced sample consisted of naive CD8+ T cells sorted from blood. Taken with the paper, the label for cell subset or site translates to: CD45RA+CCR7+. The DNA sequence is as follows: TGTGCCAGCAGCCCGGGACAGGAAATAGCGGGAGGTACCGAGCAGTACTTC. Translated, it reads CASSPGQEIAGGTEQYF. Here the CDR3 is joined to the reference TRBV11-3 and TRBJ2-7 genes, and the full variable domain is: EAGVVQSPRYKIIEKKQPVAFWCNPISGHNTLYWYLQNLGQGPELLIRYENEEAVDDSQLPKDRFSAERLKGVDSTLKIQPAELGDSAVYLCASSPGQEIAGGTEQYFGPGTRLTVT.